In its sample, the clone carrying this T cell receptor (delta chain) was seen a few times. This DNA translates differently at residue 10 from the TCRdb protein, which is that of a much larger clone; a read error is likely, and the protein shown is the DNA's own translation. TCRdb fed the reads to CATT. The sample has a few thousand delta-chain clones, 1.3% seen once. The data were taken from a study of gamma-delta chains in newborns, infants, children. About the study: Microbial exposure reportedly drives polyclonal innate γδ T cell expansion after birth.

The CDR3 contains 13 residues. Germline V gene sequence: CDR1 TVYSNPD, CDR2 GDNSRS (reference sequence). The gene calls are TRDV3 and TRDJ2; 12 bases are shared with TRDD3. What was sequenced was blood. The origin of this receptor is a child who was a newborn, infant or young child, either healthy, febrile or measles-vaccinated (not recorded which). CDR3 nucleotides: TGTGCCTTTGTACTGGGGGATACAGCACGACTCTTCTTT. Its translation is CAFVLGDTARLFF.